This T cell receptor beta chain was obtained from a study of T-cell memory formation after mild COVID-19. MiXCR, applied by TCRdb to the 5' RACE reads, yields one record per CDR3 protein. The table lists hundreds of thousands of distinct CDR3 sequences, roughly 22% of them singletons. The CDR3 has 12 residues. V shed 6 bases and J shed 1 base, with 8 bases lying between them. Per the germline V gene, CDR1 is DFQATT and CDR2 is SNEGSKA (reference sequence). This clonotype was counted a few times. What was sequenced was PBMCs or a T cell subset sorted from them (not recorded which). This clonotype was obtained from an adult woman who had mild COVID-19 (a few samples of this study predate the infection). Cell type and time point are not known. The rearrangement links TRBV20-1 to TRBJ2-3, with D unclear. CDR3 nucleotide sequence: TGCAGTGCCCAGACCGGCACAGATACGCAGTATTTT. It is translated as CSAQTGTDTQYF.